Listed here are 27 T cell receptor beta chains from one sample, sequenced in a study of T cell changes during pregnancy in multiple sclerosis. Assay used: immunoSEQ multiplex PCR; TCRdb lists only in-frame clones, some missing. The sample shows 60,000 or so clones, around 92% of them seen only once. The sequenced sample was peripheral blood, obtained in the first trimester of pregnancy. The source is a female donor with multiple sclerosis, enrolled in a pregnancy study.

The CDR3, as DNA: TGTGCCAGCAGCTTAACGAGAGCGGGGATGAACACTGAAGCTTTCTTT. This gives the protein CASSLTRAGMNTEAFF. This rearrangement joins TRBV7-3 to TRBJ1-1, with D uncertain. CDR3 length: 16 residues. The V end lost 0 bases, the J end lost 0 bases, and 11 bases lay between the germline ends. Germline V gives CDR1 SGHTA, CDR2 FQGTGA.

The J gene is TRBJ2-7, the V gene TRBV5-8; D is perhaps TRBD1 (8 bases). V was cut by 4 bases and J by 5 bases, with 16 bases left in between. The CDR3 has 14 residues. Germline CDR1 SGHTS, CDR2 YDEGEE. This CDR3 reads CASSPRTGTNEQYF. Here the CDR3 DNA reads TGTGCCAGCAGCCCTAGGACAGGGACTAACGAGCAGTACTTC.

V is TRBV7-3 and J is TRBJ2-5; TRBD2 matches 14 bases. The CDR3 totals 16 residues. The germline V gene encodes CDR1 SGHTA and CDR2 FQGTGA. After removal of 5 bases from V and 3 bases from J, the junction contained 5 bases not matched to a gene. The DNA for the CDR3 is TGTGCCAGCAGCAGCCCGGGACTAGCGGGGGAAGAGACCCAGTACTTC. This sequence encodes CASSSPGLAGEETQYF.

The chain recombines TRBV5-1 with TRBJ1-2; TRBD1 is a possible D gene (6 bases). This CDR3 comprises 14 residues. Germline CDR1 reads SGHRS; CDR2 reads YFSETQ. Trimming stripped 1 base from V and 4 bases from J, with 11 bases between. CDR3 amino acids: CASSLTRTAYGYTF. DNA of the CDR3: TGCGCCAGCAGCTTGACCCGGACAGCCTATGGCTACACCTTC.

CDR3 region: CASSHSGGAETQYF. CDR3 DNA: TGTGCCAGCAGCCATAGCGGGGGGGCGGAGACCCAGTACTTC. The chain combines TRBV7-3 with TRBJ2-5, with 11 bases identical to TRBD2. From germline, CDR1 is SGHTA and CDR2 FQGTGA. Trimming cost V 5 bases and J 5 bases; bases outside gene matches: 4. CDR3 length: 14 amino acids.

The chain has TRBV10-3 and TRBJ1-2; a weak D match, TRBD1 (5 bases). The ends were cut back, 0 bases at V and 12 bases at J, with 14 bases in the middle. The CDR3 extends over 13 amino acids. The V gene's germline CDR1 is ENHRY and CDR2 SYGVKD. The CDR3 protein is CAISESTGGVDTF. CDR3 bases: TGTGCCATCAGTGAGTCGACCGGGGGTGTAGACACCTTC.

V and J are TRBV18 and TRBJ1-4; 12 positions match TRBD1. Germline V gene lookup returns CDR1 KGHSH and CDR2 LQKENI. The CDR3 consists of 14 residues. V lost 5 bases, J lost 8 bases, and 3 bases stayed unmatched. CDR3 protein: CASSGDRGPEKLFF. In DNA form, the CDR3 reads TGTGCCAGCTCAGGGGACAGGGGGCCAGAAAAACTGTTTTTT.

The gene calls are TRBV7-9 and TRBJ2-1; 7 positions match TRBD2. CDR3 size: 16 residues. V lost 5 bases to trimming and J lost 2 bases; unmatched junction nucleotides: 9. CDR1 SEHNR and CDR2 FQNEAQ come from the germline V gene (reference sequence). CDR3 residues: CASSRIAGSAYNEQFF. The CDR3 DNA reads TGTGCCAGCAGCCGAATAGCGGGCAGCGCCTACAATGAGCAGTTCTTC.

This clone appeared a single time. The rearrangement uses TRBV12-5 and TRBJ1-2; 7 bases are shared with TRBD1. The V and J ends lost 5 bases and 2 bases, in that order; junction bases with no gene match: 5. This CDR3 comprises 14 residues. The germline gives CDR1 LGHNT, CDR2 FRNRAP. DNA for the CDR3: TGTGCTAGTGGTACGATACAGGGGAACTATGGCTACACCTTC. Protein sequence: CASGTIQGNYGYTF.

CDR3 nucleotides: TGTGCCAGCAGCTTTAGACAGGGTGCGGGGGGCACCGGGGAGCTGTTTTTT. This translates into CASSFRQGAGGTGELFF. The chain employs TRBV7-2 and TRBJ2-2; possibly TRBD2 for D (8 bases). From germline, CDR1 is SGHTA and CDR2 FQGNSA. The CDR3 runs to 17 residues. V lost 3 bases, J lost 4 bases, and 18 bases lay in between. Full variable domain (rest looked up from reference TRBV7-2 and TRBJ2-2): GAGVSQSPSNKVTEKGKDVELRCDPISGHTALYWYRQSLGQGLEFLIYFQGNSAPDKSGLPSDRFSAERTGGSVSTLTIQRTQQEDSAVYLCASSFRQGAGGTGELFFGEGSRLTVL.

The chain's CDR3 is CASSFQGLYGYTF. CDR3 in DNA: TGTGCCAGCAGCTTTCAGGGTCTGTATGGCTACACCTTC. The chain carries TRBV7-2 and TRBJ1-2; possible D gene TRBD1, 5 bases. CDR1 and CDR2 (germline): SGHTA, FQGNSA. V lost 3 bases, J lost 5 bases, and 10 bases lay in between. CDR3 length: 13 amino acids.

V usage is TRBV6-4 and J usage is TRBJ1-6; D is possibly TRBD1 (6 bases). The V gene lost 5 bases and the J gene lost 10 bases, with 15 bases spanning the gap. This CDR3 region has 14 residues. Looked up from germline, CDR1 is MRHNA and CDR2 is SNTAGT. The CDR3 DNA reads as TGTGCCAGCAGTCTCGGGGGGGCGGGCTCACCCCTCCACTTT. Amino acids: CASSLGGAGSPLHF.

This chain uses TRBV10-3 with TRBJ2-1; a possible D gene is TRBD2 (5 bases). The CDR3 is 15 residues long. Germline CDR1 ENHRY, CDR2 SYGVKD. Trimming took 4 bases from V and 0 from J, leaving 10 bases between them. In DNA form, the CDR3 reads TGTGCCATCAGTGTATCGGGGAGCTCCTACAATGAGCAGTTCTTC. Amino acids: CAISVSGSSYNEQFF.

This chain uses TRBV2 with TRBJ1-1; perhaps TRBD1 as D (6 bases). The germline gives CDR1 SNHLY, CDR2 FYNNEI. Trimming stripped 6 bases from V and 2 bases from J, with 16 bases between. The CDR3 spans 15 residues. The CDR3 loop reads CASRTQQGVNTEAFF. For the CDR3, the DNA is TGTGCCAGCAGAACTCAACAGGGAGTTAACACTGAAGCTTTCTTT.

This clone was seen more than once but under ten times. CDR3 sequence: CASSPTILPSSYEQYF. The CDR3 coding sequence is TGTGCCAGCTCACCGACTATCTTGCCGAGCTCCTACGAGCAGTACTTC. The J gene is TRBJ2-7, the V gene TRBV18, with D perhaps TRBD2 (5 bases). V lost 3 bases to trimming and J lost 0 bases, with 15 bases between them. CDR3 size: 16 residues. CDR1 and CDR2 from the germline V gene are KGHSH and LQKENI.

The chain has TRBV11-2 and TRBJ1-3; D call uncertain. CDR3 length equals 12 residues. Trimming shortened V by 5 bases and J by 3 bases, and 5 bases separated the two germline ends. CDR1 and CDR2 (germline): SGHAT, FQNNGV. CDR3 nucleotides: TGTGCCAGCAGCCGGGGTGGAAACACCATATATTTT. Translated: CASSRGGNTIYF.

J is TRBJ2-1 and V is TRBV9; 10 bases align to TRBD1. In germline, CDR1 is SGDLS, CDR2 YYNGEE. The CDR3 sequence is 15 residues long. J was trimmed by 5 bases and V by 0 bases; bases with no gene match: 2. CDR3 protein: CASSVGQGADNEQFF. The CDR3, as DNA: TGTGCCAGCAGCGTAGGACAGGGGGCCGACAATGAGCAGTTCTTC. The complete variable domain, with remaining parts taken from reference TRBV9 and TRBJ2-1, reads DSGVTQTPKHLITATGQRVTLRCSPRSGDLSVYWYQQSLDQGLQFLIQYYNGEERAKGNILERFSAQQFPDLHSELNLSSLELGDSALYFCASSVGQGADNEQFFGPGTRLTVL.

The genes are TRBV9 and TRBJ2-7, with D unresolved. Germline V gene data show CDR1 as SGDLS and CDR2 as YYNGEE. The CDR3 has 16 residues. The V and J ends lost 0 bases and 7 bases respectively, with 20 bases between them. CDR3 in DNA: TGTGCCAGCAGCGTAGTACCCTCGCGGTACCCCCATGAGCAGTACTTC. This gives the protein CASSVVPSRYPHEQYF.

The CDR3 protein is CASSELTGATNEKLFF. CDR3 DNA: TGTGCCAGCAGTGAGTTGACAGGGGCAACTAATGAAAAACTGTTTTTT. V is TRBV6-1 and J is TRBJ1-4; 8 bases agree with TRBD1. This CDR3 has 16 residues. The V and J ends lost 3 bases and 0 bases, in that order; junction bases with no gene match: 3. Germline CDR1 MNHNS, CDR2 SASEGT.

The chain combines TRBV19 with TRBJ2-6; 8 bases map to TRBD1. The CDR3 has 20 residues. The V and J ends lost 3 bases and 2 bases, in that order; junction bases with no gene match: 15. Germline V lookup: CDR1 LNHDA, CDR2 SQIVND (reference sequence). This chain's CDR3 is CASSMTSQGAHGTGANVLTF. In DNA, the CDR3 is TGTGCCAGTAGTATGACTTCCCAGGGGGCGCATGGAACTGGGGCCAACGTCCTGACTTTC. Supplemented by reference TRBV19 and TRBJ2-6, the full variable domain reads DGGITQSPKYLFRKEGQNVTLSCEQNLNHDAMYWYRQDPGQGLRLIYYSQIVNDFQKGDIAEGYSVSREKKESFPLTVTSAQKNPTAFYLCASSMTSQGAHGTGANVLTFGAGSRLTVL.

V gene TRBV19 combines with J gene TRBJ1-4; TRBD1 agrees at 7 bases. V was pared by 3 bases and J by 5 bases, with 6 bases of the junction left unmatched. CDR3 size: 15 residues. CDR1 LNHDA and CDR2 SQIVND come from the germline V gene (reference sequence). DNA for the CDR3: TGTGCCAGTAGTATGGGGACAGTCCCCAATGAAAAACTGTTTTTT. Protein sequence: CASSMGTVPNEKLFF.

The chain uses TRBV7-6 and TRBJ1-6; no reliable D call. Trimming pared 1 base from V and 6 bases from J, leaving 16 bases between. The CDR3 contains 17 residues. Germline V lookup: CDR1 SGHVS, CDR2 FNYEAQ. CDR3 coding DNA: TGTGCCAGCAGCTTAGGACGACCCAGGTCTCTTAATTCACCCCTCCACTTT. Residues: CASSLGRPRSLNSPLHF.

The rearrangement joins TRBV11-2 to TRBJ1-1, with D possibly matching TRBD1 (6 bases). The V and J ends lost 5 bases and 6 bases respectively, with 10 bases between them. CDR1 SGHAT and CDR2 FQNNGV come from the germline V gene. The CDR3 has 12 amino acids. The CDR3 DNA reads TGTGCCAGCAGCGAGAACAGGGCTGAAGCTTTCTTT. Residues: CASSENRAEAFF.

J is TRBJ2-7 and V is TRBV5-1; 9 bases agree with TRBD2. The CDR3 has 15 amino acids. In germline, CDR1 is SGHRS, CDR2 YFSETQ. V dropped 6 bases and J dropped 7; count of bases not matched to a gene: 14. The CDR3 nucleotides read TGCGCCAGCACGGCCGGGGGACTAGCATCGGGAGAGCAGTACTTC. Translated: CASTAGGLASGEQYF.

V usage is TRBV4-2 and J usage is TRBJ2-1, with TRBD2 matching 12 bases. The CDR3 consists of 16 residues. The J segment lost 7 bases and the V segment lost 5 bases, leaving 9 bases of the junction unmatched. Germline lookup yields CDR1 LGHNA and CDR2 YNFKEQ. The CDR3 DNA follows: TGTGCCAGCAGCACGGGGCTAGCGGGGGGGGTTAATGAGCAGTTCTTC. Translating gives CASSTGLAGGVNEQFF.

This chain connects TRBV19 to TRBJ1-2; D is ambiguous. This CDR3 region has 12 residues. V lost 8 bases and J lost 7, with 14 bases in between. CDR1 LNHDA and CDR2 SQIVND come from the germline V gene (reference sequence). The CDR3 coding sequence is TGTGCCAGTCCATATCCTTACGGTGGCTACACCTTC. This encodes CASPYPYGGYTF.

The V and J genes are TRBV29-1 and TRBJ1-1, with TRBD1 matching 7 bases. V dropped 7 bases and J dropped 4; count of bases not matched to a gene: 6. The germline gives CDR1 SQVTM, CDR2 ANQGSEA. CDR3 length: 12 residues. The CDR3 DNA sequence: TGCAGCGCCAAGACAGGGCCCACTGAAGCTTTCTTT. This translates into CSAKTGPTEAFF.